One sample yielded the 2 T cell receptor beta chains listed below, sequenced in a study of vaccination and CD4 T cells after COVID-19. Each CDR3 protein is one row after TCRdb ran MiXCR on the PCR reads. This table has 20,000 to 25,000 distinct CDR3 sequences, roughly three fifths appearing once. Sequencing used CD4+ T cells from blood, obtained before SARS-CoV-2 vaccination. All receptors come from a human donor who had recovered from COVID-19.

This clonotype turned up a few times. This chain connects TRBV20-1 to TRBJ2-5, with D possibly being TRBD2 (5 bases). The CDR3 consists of 15 residues. Between the trimmed V and J ends, which lost 0 bases and 5 bases, there was a span of 16 bases. Germline V lookup: CDR1 DFQATT, CDR2 SNEGSKA (reference sequence). As DNA, the CDR3 is TGCAGTGCTAGAGACCCGGGAAACCCCGGGGAGACCCAGTACTTC. This sequence encodes CSARDPGNPGETQYF.

CDR3 sequence reads: CATSRDVGTGGYNSPLHF. CDR3 DNA sequence: TGTGCCACCAGCAGAGATGTAGGGACAGGGGGCTATAATTCACCCCTCCACTTT. The chain carries TRBV15 and TRBJ1-6; TRBD1 agrees at 11 bases. This CDR3 is built from 18 residues. V lost 0 bases, J lost 3 bases, and 4 bases stayed unmatched. The germline V gene has CDR1 LNHNV and CDR2 YYDKDF (reference sequence).